These T cell receptor beta chains were read from a single sample in a study of blood T cell repertoires in COVID-19. Profiling relied on immunoSEQ multiplex PCR, and the TCRdb table lists in-frame clones only, not all of them. In the table there are tens of thousands of clones, 89% of which are singletons. The sequencing input was peripheral blood. These receptor sequences come from a man aged 45-65 years with acute or convalescent COVID-19. Both conserved end residues are part of each CDR3. The order of the fields is clone size, V gene, J gene, D gene, CDR3 DNA, CDR3 protein. D genes are given only for firm matches. Size is stated for part of the rows, as once, few or many counts, or as a class when the clone is expanded.

NA	TRBV18	TRBJ1-5	NA	TGTGCCAGCTCACCTCAGGGGAGCAATCAGCCCCAGCATTTT	CASSPQGSNQPQHF
NA	TRBV28	TRBJ2-1	NA	TGTGCCTGCCACAGGGTTTGGAATGAGCAGTTCTTC	CACHRVWNEQFF
NA	TRBV2	TRBJ2-7	TRBD2	TGTGCCAGCACGAGCGGGGCGCGTTACGAGCAGTACTTC	CASTSGARYEQYF
NA	TRBV27	TRBJ2-1	NA	TGTGCCAGCAGTTCCTTGCGCAATGAGCAGTTCTTC	CASSSLRNEQFF
few	TRBV7-2	TRBJ1-6	NA	TGTGCCAGCAGCTTAGGCGACGGGGTCGAGACTTCACCCCTCCACTTT	CASSLGDGVETSPLHF
NA	TRBV28	TRBJ1-5	TRBD1	TGTGCCAGCATCCAGGGGGCGAATTTTCAGCCCCAGCATTTT	CASIQGANFQPQHF
once	TRBV12-3/TRBV12-4	TRBJ1-1	NA	TGTGCCAGCAGTCCTCGGGGGGCGCAGGGTGCTTTCTTT	CASSPRGAQGAFF
few	TRBV10-3	TRBJ2-7	NA	TGTGCCATCAGTGAACCTCCGCGCGAGCAGTACTTC	CAISEPPREQYF
NA	TRBV19	TRBJ1-5	NA	TGTGCCAGTAGTACTTGGGGGAGGGGACACGTCGATCAGCCCCAGCATTTT	CASSTWGRGHVDQPQHF
NA	TRBV29-1	TRBJ1-4	NA	TGCAGCGTCGAGGGAGATGAAAAACTGTTTTTT	CSVEGDEKLFF
NA	TRBV19	TRBJ2-1	TRBD2	TGTGCCAGTAGTCTACTAGCGGGGGGGCTCAATGAGCAGTTCTTC	CASSLLAGGLNEQFF
NA	TRBV24-1	TRBJ1-2	NA	TGTGCCACCAGTGACAATGACACCCCCTATGGCTACACCTTC	CATSDNDTPYGYTF
NA	TRBV30	TRBJ2-2	TRBD2	TGTGCCTGGAACCGACTAGCGGGGGGGACCGGGGAGCTGTTTTTT	CAWNRLAGGTGELFF
NA	TRBV27	TRBJ2-3	TRBD2	TGTGCCAGCAGTTTCCTTCCGGGACTAGCGGGAGGGTATACGCAGTATTTT	CASSFLPGLAGGYTQYF
NA	TRBV2	TRBJ1-6	NA	TGTGCCAGCAGTACAGGTTCGGGCTCCTATAATTCACCCCTCCACTTT	CASSTGSGSYNSPLHF
NA	TRBV9	TRBJ2-2	TRBD2	TGTGCCAGCAGCCCCTCAGCGGGAGTCGACAGCGGGGAGCTGTTTTTT	CASSPSAGVDSGELFF
NA	TRBV6-2/TRBV6-3	TRBJ2-1	NA	TGTGCCAGCAGTTACACCCTAGAGACTTGGCAGTTCTTC	CASSYTLETWQFF
NA	TRBV5-4	TRBJ2-7	TRBD2	TGTGCCAGCAGCCGCACTCCGGGACTAGCGGAAGGGTACGAGCAGTACTTC	CASSRTPGLAEGYEQYF
once	TRBV14	TRBJ1-1	TRBD1	TGTGCCAGCAGCCCCCCCGGGACAGGGAACACTGAAGCTTTCTTT	CASSPPGTGNTEAFF
NA	TRBV5-8	TRBJ1-1	NA	TGTGCCAGCAGGGTTAGGAGTTGGACTGAAGCTTTCTTT	CASRVRSWTEAFF
few	TRBV12-3/TRBV12-4	TRBJ1-5	NA	TGTGCCAGCAGTTTAGCTGAGGAGCAGCCCCAGCATTTT	CASSLAEEQPQHF
NA	TRBV28	TRBJ1-5	TRBD1	TGTGCCAGCAGCGTCCGGACAGGGGTCAATCAGCCCCAGCATTTT	CASSVRTGVNQPQHF
NA	TRBV6-5	TRBJ2-3	TRBD2	TGTGCCAGCACCCTTGTGGGGGGGTCGGATACGCAGTATTTT	CASTLVGGSDTQYF
NA	TRBV30	TRBJ1-5	TRBD1	TGTGCCTGGAGCCCCGGGACAGCCAGCAATCAGCCCCAGCATTTT	CAWSPGTASNQPQHF
NA	TRBV28	TRBJ1-1	NA	TGTGCCAGCAGTTACCCCTGGCAGGGAAACACTGAAGCTTTCTTT	CASSYPWQGNTEAFF
NA	TRBV12-3/TRBV12-4	TRBJ1-5	NA	TGTGCCAGCAGTTTAGGCAGGTCGGGATCCCAGCATTTT	CASSLGRSGSQHF
NA	TRBV20-1	TRBJ1-2	NA	TGCAGTGCTAGTGCGTCGGGTAACTATGGCTACACCTTC	CSASASGNYGYTF
once	TRBV6-2/TRBV6-3	TRBJ2-1	TRBD2	TGTGCCAGCAGTCTAGCGGGAGGTTCCAATGAGCAGTTCTTC	CASSLAGGSNEQFF
NA	TRBV24-1	TRBJ1-1	TRBD1	TGTGCCACCAGTGCAGGGGGGAACACTGAAGCTTTCTTT	CATSAGGNTEAFF